This TCR beta chain was sequenced in a study of blood T cell repertoires in COVID-19. Study as a whole: The analysed material was cDNA or gDNA that came from T cells, B-cell-depleted T cells, or PBMCs.

Source study methods: Estimation of nucleated cell counts relied on the amplification of reference gene primers. Sequencing used immunoSEQ multiplex PCR; TCRdb keeps in-frame clones, though not all of them. From that table come the V and J calls and clone size; the DNA was used to work out D and trimming. The repertoire consists of 96,000 or so clones, with approximately 90% occurring once and the leading ten covering more than 3.5%. The CDR3 has 14 residues. Germline values: CDR1 SGHAT, CDR2 FQNNGV. Trimming left V 6 bases short and J 3 bases short, with 14 bases between. The rearrangement uses TRBV11-2 and TRBJ1-1; D is possibly TRBD1 (5 bases). Sequences were obtained from peripheral blood. The sequence derives from a human donor with COVID-19, enrolled during active disease. The donor label of this sample is uncertain. CDR3 sequence: CASRSTDRYTEAFF. The CDR3 DNA sequence: TGTGCCAGCAGATCAACCGACAGATACACTGAAGCTTTCTTT.